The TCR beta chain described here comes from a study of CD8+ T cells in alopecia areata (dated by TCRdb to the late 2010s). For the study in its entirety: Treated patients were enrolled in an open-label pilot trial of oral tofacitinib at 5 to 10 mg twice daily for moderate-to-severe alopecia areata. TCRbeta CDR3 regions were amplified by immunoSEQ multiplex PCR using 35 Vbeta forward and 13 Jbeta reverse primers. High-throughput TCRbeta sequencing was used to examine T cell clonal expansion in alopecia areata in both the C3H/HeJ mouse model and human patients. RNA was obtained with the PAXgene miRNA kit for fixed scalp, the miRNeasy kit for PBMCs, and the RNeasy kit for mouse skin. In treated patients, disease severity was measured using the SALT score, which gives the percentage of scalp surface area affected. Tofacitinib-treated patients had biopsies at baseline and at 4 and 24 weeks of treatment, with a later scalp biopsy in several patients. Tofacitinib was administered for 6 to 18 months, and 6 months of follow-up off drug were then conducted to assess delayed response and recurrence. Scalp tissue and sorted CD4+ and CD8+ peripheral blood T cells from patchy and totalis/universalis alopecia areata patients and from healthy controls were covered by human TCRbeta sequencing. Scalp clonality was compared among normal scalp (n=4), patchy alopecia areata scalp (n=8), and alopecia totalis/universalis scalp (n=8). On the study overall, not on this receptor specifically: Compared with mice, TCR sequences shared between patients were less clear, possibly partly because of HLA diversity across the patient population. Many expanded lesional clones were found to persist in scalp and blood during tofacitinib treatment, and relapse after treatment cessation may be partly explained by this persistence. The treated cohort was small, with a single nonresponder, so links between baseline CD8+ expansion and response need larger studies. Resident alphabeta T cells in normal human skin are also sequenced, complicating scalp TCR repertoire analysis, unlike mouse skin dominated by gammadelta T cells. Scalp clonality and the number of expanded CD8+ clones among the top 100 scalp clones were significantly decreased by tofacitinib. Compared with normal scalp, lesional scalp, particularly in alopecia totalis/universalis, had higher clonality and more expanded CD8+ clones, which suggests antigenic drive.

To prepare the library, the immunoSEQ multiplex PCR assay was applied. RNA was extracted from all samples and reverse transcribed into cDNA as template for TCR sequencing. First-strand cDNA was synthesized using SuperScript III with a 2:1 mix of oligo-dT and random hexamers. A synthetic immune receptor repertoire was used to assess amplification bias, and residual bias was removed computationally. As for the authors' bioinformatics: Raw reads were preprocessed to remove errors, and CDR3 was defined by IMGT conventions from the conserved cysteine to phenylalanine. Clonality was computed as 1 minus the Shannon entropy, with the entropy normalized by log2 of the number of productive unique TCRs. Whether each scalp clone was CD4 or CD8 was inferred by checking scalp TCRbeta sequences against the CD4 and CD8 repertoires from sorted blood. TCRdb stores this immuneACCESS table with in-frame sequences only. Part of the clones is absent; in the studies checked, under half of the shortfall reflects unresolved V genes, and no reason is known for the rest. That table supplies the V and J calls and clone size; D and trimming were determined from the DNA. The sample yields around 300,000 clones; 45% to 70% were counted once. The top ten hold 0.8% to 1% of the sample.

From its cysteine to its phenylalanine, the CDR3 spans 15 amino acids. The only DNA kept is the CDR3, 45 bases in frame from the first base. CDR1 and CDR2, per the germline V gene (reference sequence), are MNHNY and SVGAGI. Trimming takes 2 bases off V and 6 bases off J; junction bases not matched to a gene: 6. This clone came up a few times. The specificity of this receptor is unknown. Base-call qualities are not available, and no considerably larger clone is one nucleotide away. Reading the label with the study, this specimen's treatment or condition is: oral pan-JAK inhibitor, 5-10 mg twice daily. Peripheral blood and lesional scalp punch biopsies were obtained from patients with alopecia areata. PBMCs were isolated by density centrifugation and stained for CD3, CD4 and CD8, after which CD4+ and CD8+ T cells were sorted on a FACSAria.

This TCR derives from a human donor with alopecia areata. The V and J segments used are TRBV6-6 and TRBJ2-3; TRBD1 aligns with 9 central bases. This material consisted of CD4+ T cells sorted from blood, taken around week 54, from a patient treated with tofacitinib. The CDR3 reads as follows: CASSYPGTGYDTQYF. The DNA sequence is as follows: TGTGCCAGCAGTTACCCCGGGACAGGGTACGATACGCAGTATTTT.